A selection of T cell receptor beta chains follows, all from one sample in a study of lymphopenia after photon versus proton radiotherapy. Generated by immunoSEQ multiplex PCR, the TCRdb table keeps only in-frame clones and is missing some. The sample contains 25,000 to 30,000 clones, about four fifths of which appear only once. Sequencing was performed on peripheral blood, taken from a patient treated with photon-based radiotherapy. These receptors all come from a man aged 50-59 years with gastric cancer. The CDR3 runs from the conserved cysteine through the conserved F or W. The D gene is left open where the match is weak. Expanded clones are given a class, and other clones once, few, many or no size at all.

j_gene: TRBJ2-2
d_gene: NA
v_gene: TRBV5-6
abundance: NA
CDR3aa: CASSPPSNTGELFF
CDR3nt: TGTGCCAGCAGTCCCCCCTCGAACACCGGGGAGCTGTTTTTT

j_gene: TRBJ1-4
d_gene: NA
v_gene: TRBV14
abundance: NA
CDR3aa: CASSLLQGGSEKLFF
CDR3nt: TGTGCCAGCAGTCTCCTACAAGGGGGGAGTGAAAAACTGTTTTTT

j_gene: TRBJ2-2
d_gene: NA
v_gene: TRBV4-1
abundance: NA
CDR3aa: CASSQVSTNTGELFF
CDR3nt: TGCGCCAGCAGCCAAGTAAGCACGAACACCGGGGAGCTGTTTTTT

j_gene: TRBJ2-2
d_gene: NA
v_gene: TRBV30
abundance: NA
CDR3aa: CAWSYTGELFF
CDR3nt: TGTGCCTGGAGTTACACCGGGGAGCTGTTTTTT

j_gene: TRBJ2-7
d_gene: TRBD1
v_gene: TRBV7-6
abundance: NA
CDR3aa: CASSLDTGTGGYEQYF
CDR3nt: TGTGCCAGCAGCTTAGATACCGGGACAGGGGGCTACGAGCAGTACTTC

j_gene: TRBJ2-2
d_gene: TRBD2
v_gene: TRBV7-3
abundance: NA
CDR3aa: CASSLGGANTGELFF
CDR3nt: TGTGCCAGCAGCCTCGGGGGGGCGAACACCGGGGAGCTGTTTTTT

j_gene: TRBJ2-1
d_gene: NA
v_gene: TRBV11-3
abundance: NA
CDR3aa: CASSLKNEQFF
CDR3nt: TGTGCCAGCAGCTTAAAGAATGAGCAGTTCTTC

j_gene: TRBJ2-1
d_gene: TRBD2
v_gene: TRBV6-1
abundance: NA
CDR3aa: CASSRGDNEQFF
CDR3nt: TGTGCCAGCAGTCGGGGGGACAATGAGCAGTTCTTC

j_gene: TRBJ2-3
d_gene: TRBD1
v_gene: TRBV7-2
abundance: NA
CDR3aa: CASSLALQGASDTQYF
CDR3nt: TGTGCCAGCAGCTTAGCTCTACAGGGGGCCTCAGATACGCAGTATTTT

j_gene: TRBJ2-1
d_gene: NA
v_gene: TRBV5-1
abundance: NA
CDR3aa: CASGRDQSNEQFF
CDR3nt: TGCGCCAGCGGCCGGGATCAGAGTAATGAGCAGTTCTTC

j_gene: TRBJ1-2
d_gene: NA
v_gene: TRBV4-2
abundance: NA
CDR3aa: CASSLDRGDYGYTF
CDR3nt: TGTGCCAGCAGCTTGGACAGAGGCGACTATGGCTACACCTTC

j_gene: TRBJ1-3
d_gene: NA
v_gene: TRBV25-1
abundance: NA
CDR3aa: CASSGFGVSIYF
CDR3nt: TGTGCCAGCAGTGGGTTTGGAGTCTCCATATATTTT

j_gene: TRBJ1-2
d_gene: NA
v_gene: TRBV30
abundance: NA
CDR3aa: CAWSVRRGAGYGYTF
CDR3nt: TGTGCCTGGAGTGTTCGCAGGGGAGCTGGTTATGGCTACACCTTC

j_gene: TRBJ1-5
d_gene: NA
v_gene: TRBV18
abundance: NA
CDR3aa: CASSPTRSNQPQHF
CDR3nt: TGTGCCAGCTCACCAACGAGAAGCAATCAGCCCCAGCATTTT

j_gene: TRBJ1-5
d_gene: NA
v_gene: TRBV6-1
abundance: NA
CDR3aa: CASSEGVMNGNQPQHF
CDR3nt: TGTGCCAGCAGTGAAGGGGTCATGAACGGCAATCAGCCCCAGCATTTT

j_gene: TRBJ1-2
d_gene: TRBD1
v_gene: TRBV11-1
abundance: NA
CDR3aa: CASSLAGGQNFYGYTF
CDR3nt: TGTGCCAGCAGCTTAGCCGGGGGACAGAACTTCTATGGCTACACCTTC

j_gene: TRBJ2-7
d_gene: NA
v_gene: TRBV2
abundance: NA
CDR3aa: CASSERALSSYEQYF
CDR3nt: TGTGCCAGCAGCGAGAGGGCCCTAAGCTCCTACGAGCAGTACTTC

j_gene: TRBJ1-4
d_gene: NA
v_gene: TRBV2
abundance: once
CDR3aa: CASSLRRGQGEKLFF
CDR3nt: TGTGCCAGCAGCCTACGGAGGGGCCAAGGTGAAAAACTGTTTTTT

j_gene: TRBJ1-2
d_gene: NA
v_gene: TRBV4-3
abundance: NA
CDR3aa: CASSQDGTSHYGYTF
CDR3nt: TGCGCCAGCAGCCAAGACGGCACCTCCCACTATGGCTACACCTTC

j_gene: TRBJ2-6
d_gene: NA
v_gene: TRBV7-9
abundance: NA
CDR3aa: CASSPQVPSGANVLTF
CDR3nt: TGTGCCAGCAGCCCGCAGGTTCCCTCTGGGGCCAACGTCCTGACTTTC

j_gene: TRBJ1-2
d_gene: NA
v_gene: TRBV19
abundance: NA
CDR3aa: CASRSRDRGYTF
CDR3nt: TGTGCCAGTAGAAGCCGAGATCGAGGCTACACCTTC

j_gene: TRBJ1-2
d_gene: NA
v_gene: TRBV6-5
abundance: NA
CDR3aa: CASSTPREGDYGYTF
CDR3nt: TGTGCCAGCAGTACCCCCAGGGAAGGTGACTATGGCTACACCTTC

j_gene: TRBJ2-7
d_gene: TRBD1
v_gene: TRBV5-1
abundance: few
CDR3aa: CASSYRDRVYEQYF
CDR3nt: TGCGCCAGCAGCTACCGGGACAGGGTCTACGAGCAGTACTTC

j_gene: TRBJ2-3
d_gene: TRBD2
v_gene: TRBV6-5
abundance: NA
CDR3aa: CASRQGGGKADTQYF
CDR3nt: TGTGCCAGCAGGCAGGGCGGGGGGAAGGCAGATACGCAGTATTTT

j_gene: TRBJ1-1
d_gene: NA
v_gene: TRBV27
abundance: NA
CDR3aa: CASSFLGGTEAFF
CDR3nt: TGTGCCAGCAGTTTTCTGGGGGGCACTGAAGCTTTCTTT